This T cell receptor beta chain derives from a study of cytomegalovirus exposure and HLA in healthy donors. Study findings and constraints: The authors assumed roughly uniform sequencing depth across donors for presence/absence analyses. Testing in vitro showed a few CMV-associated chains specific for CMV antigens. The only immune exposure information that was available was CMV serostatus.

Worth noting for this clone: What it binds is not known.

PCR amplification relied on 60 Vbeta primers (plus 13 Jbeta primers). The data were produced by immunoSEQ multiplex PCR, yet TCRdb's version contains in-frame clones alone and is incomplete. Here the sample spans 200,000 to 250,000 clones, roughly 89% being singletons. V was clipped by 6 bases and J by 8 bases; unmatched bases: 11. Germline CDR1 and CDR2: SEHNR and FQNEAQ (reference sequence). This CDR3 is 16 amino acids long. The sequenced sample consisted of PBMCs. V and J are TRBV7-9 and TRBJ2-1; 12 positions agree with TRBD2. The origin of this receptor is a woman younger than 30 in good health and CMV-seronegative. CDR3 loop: CASRPSSGRALHEQFF. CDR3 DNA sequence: TGTGCCAGCAGGCCTTCTAGCGGGAGGGCCCTCCATGAGCAGTTCTTC.